Following are 18 T cell receptor beta chains from one sample sequenced in a study of T cell repertoires in cytomegalovirus infection. Antigens of these TCRs are unknown. MiXCR was run by TCRdb on the reads, yielding one entry per CDR3 protein. The sample lists some 940,000 distinct CDR3 sequences, approximately 31% occurring once. The sequencing here drew on cultured CD8+ T cells from PBMCs, taken from culture after CMV antigen stimulation. The receptors were gathered from a human donor in good health (CMV status not recorded). Some clones in this sample may be carry-over from other donors' samples.

The rearrangement uses TRBV19 and TRBJ2-1; TRBD2 agrees at 12 bases. There are 14 residues in the CDR3. Germline values: CDR1 LNHDA, CDR2 SQIVND (reference sequence). V lost 5 bases, J lost 6 bases, and 2 bases stayed unmatched. The CDR3 is CASSWTSGVNEQFF. CDR3 DNA: TGTGCCAGTAGTTGGACTAGCGGGGTCAATGAGCAGTTCTTC.

This chain links TRBV19 with TRBJ2-1; 12 bases fit TRBD2. Trimming took 4 bases from V and 4 from J; bases not matched to a gene: 5. The CDR3 consists of 16 residues. CDR1 and CDR2 (germline): LNHDA, SQIVND (reference sequence). The CDR3 protein is CASSTWTSGEYNEQFF. The CDR3 DNA sequence: TGTGCCAGTAGTACCTGGACTAGCGGGGAATACAATGAGCAGTTCTTC.

This clonotype was detected ten times or more. The chain recombines TRBV6-1 with TRBJ2-5, with TRBD2 matching over 11 bases. The CDR3 has 16 residues. The germline V gene has CDR1 MNHNS and CDR2 SASEGT. Trimming cost V 4 bases and J 2 bases; bases outside gene matches: 6. Written as DNA, the CDR3 is TGTGCCAGCAGTGGAGGGACTAGCGGACTGCAAGAGACCCAGTACTTC. Its translation is CASSGGTSGLQETQYF.

This clonotype was seen a handful of times. The V and J genes are TRBV12-3 or TRBV12-4 and TRBJ2-2, with 8 bases matching TRBD1. CDR3 length equals 16 residues. J gave up 7 bases and V 5 bases, and 12 bases lay outside the gene matches. Written as DNA, the CDR3 is TGTGCCAGCAGTCTCCTCGTACAGGGGGATCACGGGGAGCTGTTTTTT. Its translation: CASSLLVQGDHGELFF.

The gene calls are TRBV28 and TRBJ2-1; D is ambiguous. Germline lookup yields CDR1 MDHEN and CDR2 SYDVKM. This CDR3 has 13 amino acids. The germline V and J ends were trimmed by 7 bases and 8 bases, with 15 bases remaining between them. The DNA of the CDR3 is TGTGCCAGCAACCCCACGAAGGACCATGAGCAGTTCTTC. Translated: CASNPTKDHEQFF.

V and J are TRBV27 and TRBJ1-2; a weak D match, TRBD1 (5 bases). V gave up 3 bases and J gave up 4 bases, with 15 bases separating them. The CDR3 runs to 15 residues. Germline CDR1 MNHEY, CDR2 SMNVEV (reference sequence). The CDR3, as DNA: TGTGCCAGCAGTTTGAGGGGCGACCTAATCTATGGCTACACCTTC. Amino acids: CASSLRGDLIYGYTF.

The CDR3 DNA reads TGCGCCAGCAGCCCGGGAGATTCGGTTACTGAAGCTTTCTTT. This codes for CASSPGDSVTEAFF. The chain is built from TRBV4-3 and TRBJ1-1; D call uncertain. Trimming removed 4 bases from V and 5 bases from J, with 14 bases in between. Germline CDR1 reads LGHNA; CDR2 reads YSLEER. This CDR3 spans 14 amino acids.

The chain uses TRBV29-1 and TRBJ1-1; 10 nucleotides align to TRBD1. The CDR3 is 15 residues long. V gave up 5 bases and J gave up 3 bases; unmatched junction bases: 9. The germline gives CDR1 SQVTM, CDR2 ANQGSEA. The CDR3 bases are TGCAGCGTTTTCAGACAGGGGGCACGGGACACTGAAGCTTTCTTT. This gives the protein CSVFRQGARDTEAFF.

This clonotype was found a few times. This chain uses TRBV7-6 with TRBJ2-5; D unclear. Germline V CDR1 and CDR2: SGHVS, FNYEAQ. The CDR3 extends over 16 amino acids. V lost 2 bases and J lost 3, with 16 bases in between. CDR3 nucleotide sequence: TGTGCCAGCAGCTTAACCAGGACGCGGCATGAAGAGACCCAGTACTTC. Translated: CASSLTRTRHEETQYF.

This clonotype was detected ten times or more. The chain is built from TRBV7-2 and TRBJ1-1, with a weak D call TRBD1 (5 bases). CDR1 is SGHTA, CDR2 FQGNSA, per germline. The CDR3 contains 13 residues. The V and J ends lost 5 bases and 6 bases respectively, with 13 bases between them. CDR3 residues: CASSAFWGSEAFF. DNA of the CDR3: TGTGCCAGCAGCGCGTTTTGGGGGTCTGAAGCTTTCTTT.

In this sample, this clonotype turned up a few times. As DNA, the CDR3 is TGTGCCAGTACTGAACTACGGGGGGCACTGTACAATGAGCAGTTCTTC. Amino acid sequence: CASTELRGALYNEQFF. This sequence joins TRBV7-8 and TRBJ2-1, with a tentative D call TRBD2 (7 bases). The V gene's germline CDR1 is SGHVS and CDR2 FQNEAQ. V was trimmed by 9 bases and J by 4 bases, leaving 22 bases between them. This CDR3 has 16 amino acids.

The rearrangement links TRBV27 to TRBJ1-4, with D unclear. CDR1 MNHEY and CDR2 SMNVEV come from the germline V gene (reference sequence). The CDR3 is made up of 15 amino acids. Trimming took off 4 bases at V and 4 bases at J, with 13 bases between the two ends. CDR3 sequence (DNA): TGTGCCAGCAGTTCTGTACCGGCCCGTAATGAAAAACTGTTTTTT. Translation gives CASSSVPARNEKLFF.

This clonotype occurred many times. The rearrangement joins TRBV7-8 to TRBJ2-1, with 9 bases matching TRBD1. CDR1 is SGHVS, CDR2 FQNEAQ, per germline. V dropped 2 bases and J dropped 5; count of bases not matched to a gene: 4. The CDR3 runs 15 residues. This CDR3 is CASSLYRGPDNEQFF. The CDR3 region has the DNA TGTGCCAGCAGCTTATACAGGGGGCCGGACAATGAGCAGTTCTTC.

The chain employs TRBV2 and TRBJ2-7, with D possibly being TRBD1 (5 bases). V shed 3 bases and J shed 0 bases, with 18 bases lying between them. The germline V gene encodes CDR1 SNHLY and CDR2 FYNNEI. The CDR3 has 17 residues. The CDR3, as DNA: TGTGCCAGCAGTGATGGGTTAAGACAGATAAGCTCCTACGAGCAGTACGTC. Protein sequence: CASSDGLRQISSYEQYV.

The CDR3 loop is CASSLWGRGNQPQHF. The CDR3 coding sequence is TGTGCCAGCAGTTTATGGGGTAGAGGCAATCAGCCCCAGCATTTT. The chain combines TRBV27 with TRBJ1-5; D is uncertain. Looked up from germline, CDR1 is MNHEY and CDR2 is SMNVEV (reference sequence). The CDR3 runs to 15 residues. The V end lost 1 base, the J end lost 2 bases, and 9 bases lay between the germline ends.

In its sample, this clonotype was seen many times. J is TRBJ1-1 and V is TRBV7-8; D is ambiguous. V was pared by 1 base and J by 0 bases, with 6 bases between. CDR1 and CDR2 (germline): SGHVS, FQNEAQ. CDR3 length: 14 residues. CDR3 sequence: CASSLDPMNTEAFF. CDR3 bases: TGTGCCAGCAGCTTAGACCCAATGAACACTGAAGCTTTCTTT.

The rearrangement links TRBV10-3 to TRBJ1-2; weak D call: TRBD1 (6 bases). V was pared by 1 base and J by 8 bases, with 11 bases between. From germline, CDR1 is ENHRY and CDR2 SYGVKD. The CDR3 runs 13 residues. The CDR3 is CAISELGGRGYTF. In nucleotides, the CDR3 is TGTGCCATCAGTGAGTTGGGGGGGCGAGGCTACACCTTC.

Ten or more counts support this clonotype. The gene calls are TRBV7-2 and TRBJ1-5; no clear D gene. The V and J ends lost 3 bases and 6 bases respectively, with 15 bases between them. The germline V gene has CDR1 SGHTA and CDR2 FQGNSA. The CDR3 consists of 15 residues. The CDR3 DNA is TGTGCCAGCAGCTTGGATCCGGGAGGAGGTCAGCCCCAGCATTTT. This encodes CASSLDPGGGQPQHF.